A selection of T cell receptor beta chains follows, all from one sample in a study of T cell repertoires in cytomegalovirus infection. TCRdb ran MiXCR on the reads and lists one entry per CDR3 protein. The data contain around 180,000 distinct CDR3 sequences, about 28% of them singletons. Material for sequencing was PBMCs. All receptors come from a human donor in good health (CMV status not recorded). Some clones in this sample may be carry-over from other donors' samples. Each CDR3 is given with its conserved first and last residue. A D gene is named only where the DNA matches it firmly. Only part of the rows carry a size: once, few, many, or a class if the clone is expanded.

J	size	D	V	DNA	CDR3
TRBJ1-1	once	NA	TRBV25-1	TGTGCCAGCAGTACGATCCTTGAGGGCACTGAAGCTTTCTTT	CASSTILEGTEAFF
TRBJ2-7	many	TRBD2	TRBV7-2	TGTGCCAGCAGCCTGATAAGCGGGGGCCAGAGCTCCTACGAGCAGTACTTC	CASSLISGGQSSYEQYF
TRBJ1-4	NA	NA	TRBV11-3	TGTGCCAGCAGCTTAGACCATAATGAAAAACTGTTTTTT	CASSLDHNEKLFF
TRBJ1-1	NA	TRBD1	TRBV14	TGTGCCAGCAGCCAAACACAGGGGGATGAAGCTTTCTTT	CASSQTQGDEAFF
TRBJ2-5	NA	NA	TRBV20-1	NA	CSAPEVAGGTQHF
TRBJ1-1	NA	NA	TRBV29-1	TGCAGCGTTGAAGGGGAGAACACTGAAGCTTTCTTT	CSVEGENTEAFF
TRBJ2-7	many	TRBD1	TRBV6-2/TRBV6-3	TGTGCCAGCCAACCGGGACAGTCCTACGAGCAGTACTTC	CASQPGQSYEQYF
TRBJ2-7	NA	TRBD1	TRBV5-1	TGCGCCAGCAGCTCCCGGGACAGCTCGGGGTACGGGCAGTACTTC	CASSSRDSSGYGQYF
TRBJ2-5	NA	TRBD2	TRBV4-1	TGCGCCAGCAGCACGGGACTAGCGGATTCGGAGACCCAGTACTTC	CASSTGLADSETQYF
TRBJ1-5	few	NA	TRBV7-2	TGTGCCAGCAGCCTAAGATGGGGTCAGCCCCAGCATTTT	CASSLRWGQPQHF
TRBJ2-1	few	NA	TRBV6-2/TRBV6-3	TGTGCCAGCAGTCAAGGACGTAAGCAGTTCTTC	CASSQGRKQFF
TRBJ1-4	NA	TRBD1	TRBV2	TGTGCCAGCAGTAAGGAGGGGGCGGTAATGAATGAAAAACTGTTTTTT	CASSKEGAVMNEKLFF
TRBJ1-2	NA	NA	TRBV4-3	TGCGCCAGCAGCCAAGATGGGGGGAACTATGGCTACACCTTC	CASSQDGGNYGYTF
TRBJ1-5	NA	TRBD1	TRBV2	TGTGCCAGCACCACGGACAGGGTGTCTAATCAGCCCCAGCATTTT	CASTTDRVSNQPQHF
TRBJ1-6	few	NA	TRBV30	TGTGCCTGGATGTCTCAGGCCGCACCCCTCCACTTT	CAWMSQAAPLHF
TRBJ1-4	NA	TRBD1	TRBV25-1	TGTGCCAGCAGTGAGCCTCGACAGGGGGTTGAAAAACTGTTTTTT	CASSEPRQGVEKLFF
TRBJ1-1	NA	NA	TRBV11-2	TGTGCCATCGGCGGGGTCACTGAAGCTTTCTTT	CAIGGVTEAFF
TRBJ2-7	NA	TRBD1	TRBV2	TGTGCCACCAACTTGGGGACAGCCTACGAGCAGTACTTC	CATNLGTAYEQYF
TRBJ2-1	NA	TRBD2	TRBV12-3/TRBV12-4	TGTGCCAGCAGATCCGGGGGGGGCCCGAATGAGCAGTTCTTC	CASRSGGGPNEQFF